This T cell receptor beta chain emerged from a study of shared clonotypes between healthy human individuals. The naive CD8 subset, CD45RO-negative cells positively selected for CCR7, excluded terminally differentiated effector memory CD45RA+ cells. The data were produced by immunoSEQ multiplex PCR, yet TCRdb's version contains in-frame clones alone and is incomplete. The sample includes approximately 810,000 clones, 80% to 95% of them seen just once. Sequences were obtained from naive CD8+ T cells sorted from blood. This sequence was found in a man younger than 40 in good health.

CDR3 protein: CSVEDVPRGGFATYNEQFF. The CDR3 nucleotides are TGCAGCGTTGAAGATGTACCCCGTGGGGGTTTCGCTACCTACAATGAGCAGTTCTTC. V is TRBV29-1 and J is TRBJ2-1, with D perhaps TRBD1 or TRBD2 (5 bases each). Trimming took off 0 bases at V and 2 bases at J, with 23 bases between the two ends. Germline CDR1 is SQVTM and CDR2 is ANQGSEA. The CDR3 length is 19 residues.